These T cell receptor beta chains were read from a single sample in a study of T cell changes during pregnancy in multiple sclerosis. TCRdb keeps only in-frame clones here, not all; method: immunoSEQ multiplex PCR. The sample consists of 70,000 to 90,000 clones, over 85% of them appearing once. This material consisted of peripheral blood, taken in the second trimester of pregnancy. Every receptor here comes from a female donor in good health, enrolled as a control in a pregnancy study. Each CDR3 is given with its conserved first and last residue. D genes are given only for firm matches. For some rows the clone size is stated as once, few or many, or as a class when expanded; others skip it.

>NA|TRBJ1-2|TRBV5-1|NA
TGCGCCAGCAGCCCTGTCGGGGGGGGTAATGGCTACACCTTC
CASSPVGGGNGYTF
>TRBD2|TRBJ2-5|TRBV5-1|NA
TGCGCCAGCAGCTTGAGGCGATTACTAGCGGGTCCCACAGGGGAGACCCAGTACTTC
CASSLRRLLAGPTGETQYF
>TRBD1|TRBJ1-1|TRBV18|NA
TGTGCCAGCTCACCAAGGACAGGGGGCACTGAAGCTTTCTTT
CASSPRTGGTEAFF
>TRBD1|TRBJ2-1|TRBV4-2|NA
TGTGCCAGCAGCCAAGTCTCCCTCCGGGACAGAGACAATGAGCAGTTCTTC
CASSQVSLRDRDNEQFF
>TRBD1|TRBJ1-1|TRBV7-2|NA
TGTGCCAGCAAAGACAGGGAGATGAACACTGAAGCTTTCTTT
CASKDREMNTEAFF
>TRBD1|TRBJ1-2|TRBV7-2|NA
TGTGCCAGCAGCTTAGCGCCGAACCCGGGACAGCAATATGGCTACACCTTC
CASSLAPNPGQQYGYTF
>TRBD1|TRBJ1-1|TRBV6-5|NA
TGTGCCAGCAGTTCAAGGGGGCGCCGGACTGAAGCTTTCTTT
CASSSRGRRTEAFF
>TRBD1|TRBJ1-2|TRBV30|NA
TGTGCCTGGAGTGTAATGAGACAGGGCCCACTTAGGGACTATGGCTACACCTTC
CAWSVMRQGPLRDYGYTF
>NA|TRBJ2-7|TRBV30|NA
TGTGCCTGGAGCCTGTCCGTCTACGAGCAGTACTTC
CAWSLSVYEQYF
>NA|TRBJ2-7|TRBV4-2|NA
TGTGCCACCTTGCTAGGGTACAGGATATTCTACGAGCAGTACTTC
CATLLGYRIFYEQYF
>TRBD1|TRBJ2-5|TRBV19|NA
TGTGCCAGTAGGGAGACAGGGGGCCACGAGACCCAGTACTTC
CASRETGGHETQYF
>NA|TRBJ1-6|TRBV15|NA
TGTGCCACCAGCAGAGTTCGCGGGGAACCCCTCCACTTT
CATSRVRGEPLHF
>NA|TRBJ1-1|TRBV7-9|NA
TGTGCCAGCAGCTCGGGGGGGGACTCCCGACGTGGTGAAGCTTTCTTT
CASSSGGDSRRGEAFF
>NA|TRBJ1-6|TRBV7-9|NA
TGTGCCAGCACCCGTGGCAGGGGTGGTTCACCCCTCCACTTT
CASTRGRGGSPLHF
>TRBD1|TRBJ1-2|TRBV5-5|NA
TGTGCCAGCAGCTTGAGACAGGGAACAGAAGGCTACACCTTC
CASSLRQGTEGYTF
>TRBD2|TRBJ2-7|TRBV6-1|NA
TGTGCCAGCAGTGAAAGGGAGGGGCAGTCCTTGGTTCAGTACTTC
CASSEREGQSLVQYF
>TRBD1|TRBJ2-1|TRBV2|NA
TGTGCCAGCAGCCCGAGGGACAGCTACAATGAGCAGTTCTTC
CASSPRDSYNEQFF
>TRBD1|TRBJ2-5|TRBV5-4|once
TGTGCCAGCAGCCCTCACGGACAGGGGATTGGCGAGACCCAGTACTTC
CASSPHGQGIGETQYF
>NA|TRBJ2-1|TRBV7-2|NA
TGTGCCAGCAGCTTAGAGGCGGTTCCTCGTGGGGCGAAGCAGTTCTTC
CASSLEAVPRGAKQFF
>NA|TRBJ2-1|TRBV5-1|NA
TGCGCCAGCACCCCGGGGTTGAGCTCCTACAATGAGCAGTTCTTC
CASTPGLSSYNEQFF
>NA|TRBJ1-2|TRBV18|NA
TGTGCCAGCTCACCCTCGGAAGGCGGGGCCGGGGGCTACACCTTC
CASSPSEGGAGGYTF
>NA|TRBJ1-2|TRBV30|NA
TGTGCCTGGAGTATAGCCTTTTATGGCTACACCTTC
CAWSIAFYGYTF
>NA|TRBJ1-5|TRBV7-6|once
TGTGCCAGCAGCTTAGACAGTGGTCAGCCCCAGCATTTT
CASSLDSGQPQHF
>NA|TRBJ1-2|TRBV28|NA
TGTGCCAGCAGTTCCCCAAACTCTAACTATGGCTACACCTTC
CASSSPNSNYGYTF
>NA|TRBJ2-1|TRBV18|NA
TGTGCCAGCTCGCAAGACAGGACCGCCTACAATGAGCAGTTCTTC
CASSQDRTAYNEQFF
>TRBD1|TRBJ1-6|TRBV30|NA
TGTGCCTGGAGTGTAGTAGGGGGCGGTAATTCACCCCTCCACTTT
CAWSVVGGGNSPLHF
>TRBD1|TRBJ2-1|TRBV7-3|NA
TGTGCCAGCAGCGTAGGCAAGGTTGGGACAGGGTTACTGGCTGAGCAGTTCTTC
CASSVGKVGTGLLAEQFF
>NA|TRBJ2-3|TRBV7-9|NA
TGTGCCAGCAGCTTAGAGGGGGGCACAGATACGCAGTATTTT
CASSLEGGTDTQYF
>NA|TRBJ2-1|TRBV5-1|NA
TGCGCCAGCAGGGACTCCGTAGTCAATGAGCAGTTCTTC
CASRDSVVNEQFF
>TRBD2|TRBJ2-5|TRBV29-1|once
TGCAGCGTGGGTAGCGGGGCGCAAGAGACCCAGTACTTC
CSVGSGAQETQYF
>TRBD1|TRBJ2-5|TRBV5-1|NA
TGCGCCAGCAGCTTCACAGGGGGCGCAGGGGAGACCCAGTACTTC
CASSFTGGAGETQYF
>NA|TRBJ1-6|TRBV7-2|NA
TGTGCCAGCAGCGACCGACTTAATTCACCCCTCCACTTT
CASSDRLNSPLHF
>NA|TRBJ2-2|TRBV19|NA
TGTGCCAGTAGTACTCCGGGGAACACCGGGGAGCTGTTTTTT
CASSTPGNTGELFF
>TRBD1|TRBJ2-7|TRBV7-2|NA
TGTGCCAGCAGCTTAGTTGGGGGGACAGGGATCCCCTACGAGCAGTACTTC
CASSLVGGTGIPYEQYF
>TRBD1|TRBJ2-5|TRBV6-1|NA
TGTGCCAGCAGTGAAGTACAGGGGGAAGAGACCCAGTACTTC
CASSEVQGEETQYF
>NA|TRBJ1-5|TRBV18|NA
TGTGCCAGCTCGGGCGGGGCCGGGGGCAATCAGCCCCAGCATTTT
CASSGGAGGNQPQHF
>TRBD1|TRBJ1-2|TRBV5-6|NA
TGTGCCAGCATACCAAAAGACAGGGCTACTTGGGGCTACACCTTC
CASIPKDRATWGYTF
>TRBD1|TRBJ1-1|TRBV5-4|NA
TGTGCCAGCAGCTTCGGACAGGGGGTTAACACTGAAGCTTTCTTT
CASSFGQGVNTEAFF
>NA|TRBJ2-3|TRBV13|NA
TGTGCCAGCACAGGGGGCACAGATACGCAGTATTTT
CASTGGTDTQYF
>NA|TRBJ2-1|TRBV15|NA
TGTGCCACCAGCAGAGTAGGGGTCTCCTACAATGAGCAGTTCTTC
CATSRVGVSYNEQFF
>NA|TRBJ2-3|TRBV5-6|NA
TGTGCCAGCAGCTTGCAGGGTAACACAGATACGCAGTATTTT
CASSLQGNTDTQYF
>NA|TRBJ2-4|TRBV27|NA
TGTGCCAGCAGTTTAATACAGGGTGCGGACATTCAGTACTTC
CASSLIQGADIQYF
>NA|TRBJ1-1|TRBV13|NA
TGTGCCAGCAGCCCCCTCCGGGTTGGAACTGAAGCTTTCTTT
CASSPLRVGTEAFF
>NA|TRBJ2-7|TRBV18|once
TGTGCCAGCTCACCAGAGATTCAGGGTATGGGGTCGAAGCAGTACTTC
CASSPEIQGMGSKQYF
>NA|TRBJ1-4|TRBV27|NA
TGTGCCAGCAGTCTAGCCTCGGGGTGGAATGAAAAACTGTTTTTT
CASSLASGWNEKLFF
>TRBD1|TRBJ2-5|TRBV30|NA
TGTGCCTGGTCACAGGGGGCAAGCCAGGGGACCCAGTACTTC
CAWSQGASQGTQYF
>TRBD1|TRBJ1-1|TRBV11-1|NA
TGTGCCAGCTCGGCTCTGACAGGGGCCACTGAAGCTTTCTTT
CASSALTGATEAFF
>NA|TRBJ1-3|TRBV7-6|NA
TGTGCCAGCAGCTTATCGTTGGGGAGCTCTGGAAACACCATATATTTT
CASSLSLGSSGNTIYF
>NA|TRBJ2-3|TRBV5-4|NA
TGTGCCAGCAGCTTGGCCATAACGCAGGGTAGCACAGATACGCAGTATTTT
CASSLAITQGSTDTQYF
>TRBD1|TRBJ2-7|TRBV19|NA
TGTGCCAGTAGTCCGGACAGGTCGCAGTACTTC
CASSPDRSQYF